Listed below are T cell receptor beta chains from one sample, sequenced in a study of T cell responses to AZD1222 COVID-19 vaccine. Assay used: immunoSEQ multiplex PCR; TCRdb lists only in-frame clones, some missing. This repertoire shows roughly 120,000 clones, 88% found once; its top ten account for roughly 2.3%. The material sequenced was peripheral blood, taken on day 0 of AZD1222 vaccination. The receptors come from an adult in good health. The CDR3 runs from the conserved cysteine through the conserved F or W. D genes are given only for firm matches. Size values are once, few and many counts, or a class for expanded clones, and some rows have none.

. | TRBJ1-2 | TRBV7-2 | . | CASSSAVGYGYTF | TGTGCCAGCAGCTCCGCGGTAGGCTATGGCTACACCTTC
. | TRBJ1-1 | TRBV28 | . | CASRRSRGTEAFF | TGTGCCAGCAGAAGATCCAGGGGCACTGAAGCTTTCTTT
once | TRBJ2-2 | TRBV7-9 | . | CASSFTGAGGAGELFF | TGTGCCAGCAGCTTCACAGGGGCCGGGGGCGCCGGGGAGCTGTTTTTT
. | TRBJ1-1 | TRBV6-5 | . | CASSFKMNTEAFF | TGTGCCAGCAGTTTTAAGATGAACACTGAAGCTTTCTTT
. | TRBJ2-3 | TRBV19 | . | CASHRGLAADTQYF | TGTGCCAGTCATAGGGGGCTAGCGGCAGATACGCAGTATTTT
. | TRBJ1-5 | TRBV5-1 | . | CASSPGLSDQPQHF | TGCGCCAGCAGCCCCGGGTTGTCAGATCAGCCCCAGCATTTT
. | TRBJ1-6 | TRBV18 | . | CASSIDQGNSPLHF | TGTGCCAGCTCAATCGATCAGGGAAATTCACCCCTCCACTTT
. | TRBJ2-5 | TRBV18 | TRBD2 | CASSPKTSGIETQYF | TGTGCCAGCTCTCCCAAGACTAGCGGGATAGAGACCCAGTACTTC
. | TRBJ2-5 | TRBV29-1 | TRBD2 | CSVETLAGPQETQYF | TGCAGCGTTGAGACACTAGCGGGGCCTCAAGAGACCCAGTACTTC
. | TRBJ1-3 | TRBV6-5 | . | CASVAPGSGNTIYF | TGTGCCAGCGTAGCACCCGGCTCTGGAAACACCATATATTTT
. | TRBJ2-7 | TRBV25-1 | TRBD2 | CASKPGGPTYEQYF | TGTGCCAGCAAACCGGGAGGCCCCACCTACGAGCAGTACTTC
. | TRBJ2-7 | TRBV10-3 | TRBD2 | CAISAGRDYRGRSSGTYEQYF | TGTGCCATCAGCGCCGGCAGGGATTACAGGGGTAGGTCTAGCGGGACTTACGAGCAGTACTTC
. | TRBJ2-3 | TRBV28 | . | CASSSEGQGVEDTQYF | TGTGCCAGCAGTTCAGAGGGGCAGGGCGTGGAAGATACGCAGTATTTT
. | TRBJ1-2 | TRBV28 | . | CATDRTVFDGYTF | TGTGCCACCGACAGGACAGTCTTCGATGGCTACACCTTC
. | TRBJ1-5 | TRBV4-2 | . | CASSQDGGAQPQHF | TGTGCCAGCAGCCAAGATGGGGGGGCTCAGCCCCAGCATTTT
. | TRBJ2-2 | TRBV11-2 | TRBD1 | CASSPRTGGGTGELFF | TGTGCCAGCAGCCCCCGGACAGGGGGAGGGACCGGGGAGCTGTTTTTT
. | TRBJ1-2 | TRBV28 | . | CASMSERAQGRYGYTF | TGTGCCAGCATGAGTGAGCGGGCCCAGGGTAGATATGGCTACACCTTC
. | TRBJ2-1 | TRBV7-9 | . | CASSPAGGGFNEQFF | TGTGCCAGCAGCCCAGCCGGGGGCGGCTTCAATGAGCAGTTCTTC
once | TRBJ1-1 | TRBV6-1 | . | CASSPTGINTEAFF | TGTGCCAGCAGCCCCACAGGGATCAACACTGAAGCTTTCTTT
once | TRBJ2-2 | TRBV18 | . | CASSPRWDTGELFF | TGTGCCAGCTCACCACGGTGGGACACCGGGGAGCTGTTTTTT
few | TRBJ1-1 | TRBV2 | . | CASSVTGRETEAFF | TGTGCCAGCAGTGTCACAGGGAGGGAAACTGAAGCTTTCTTT
. | TRBJ1-1 | TRBV5-1 | . | CASRTRPDALATEAFF | TGCGCCAGCAGGACCCGTCCGGACGCCCTGGCCACTGAAGCTTTCTTT